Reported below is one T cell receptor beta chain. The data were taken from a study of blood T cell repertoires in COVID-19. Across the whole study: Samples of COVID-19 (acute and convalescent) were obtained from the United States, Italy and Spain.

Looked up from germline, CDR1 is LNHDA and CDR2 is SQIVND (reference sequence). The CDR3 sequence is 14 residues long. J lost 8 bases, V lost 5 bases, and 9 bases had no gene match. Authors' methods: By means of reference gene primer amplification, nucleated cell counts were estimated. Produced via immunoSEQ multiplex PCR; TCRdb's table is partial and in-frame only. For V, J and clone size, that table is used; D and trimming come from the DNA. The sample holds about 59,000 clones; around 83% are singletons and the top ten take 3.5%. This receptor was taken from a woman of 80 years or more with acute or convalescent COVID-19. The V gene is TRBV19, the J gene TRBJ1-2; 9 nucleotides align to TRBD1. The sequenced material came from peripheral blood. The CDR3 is CASSSTGTGRGYTF. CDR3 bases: TGTGCCAGTAGTTCAACCGGGACAGGGCGCGGCTACACCTTC.